The clone carrying this T cell receptor (beta chain) has a count of ten or more. Germline V lookup: CDR1 SEHNR, CDR2 FQNEAQ (reference sequence). The CDR3 is made up of 14 amino acids. Trimming removed 8 bases from V and 0 bases from J, with 14 bases in between. There were TCR beta CDR3 regions amplified from RNA transcripts. HTBI primers drove first-round RT-PCR of the TCR CDR3. Via MiXCR, TCRdb re-called the multiplex PCR reads, giving one row per CDR3 protein. Among approximately 520,000 distinct CDR3 sequences listed, roughly a quarter were seen once. The data were obtained in a study of T cells in Graves' hyperthyroidism and ophthalmopathy.

Input material: blood. The genes are TRBV7-9 and TRBJ2-7; possibly TRBD2 for D (7 bases). The receptor was derived from a woman in her thirties with Graves' ophthalmopathy. As DNA, the CDR3 is TGTGCCAGCGAAGGGGGGGGTGGCTCCTACGAGCAGTACTTC. Translating gives CASEGGGGSYEQYF.